These T cell receptor beta chains were read from a single sample in a study of CD4 T cells in relation to SARS-CoV-2 and coronaviruses. Sequencing used immunoSEQ multiplex PCR; TCRdb keeps in-frame clones, though not all of them. The sample consists of about 59,000 clones, roughly 90% of them appearing once. Sequencing was done on a sample of memory CD4+ T cells from PBMCs. These receptors were collected from a human donor in good health. Both conserved end residues are part of each CDR3. The D gene is left open where the match is weak. Some rows mark clone size as missing; the rest say once, few, many or name a class of expanded clone.

TRBV3-1/TRBV3-2,.,.,TRBJ2-5,TGTGCCAGCAGTCTCAAAAAAGAGACCCAGTACTTC,CASSLKKETQYF
TRBV3-1/TRBV3-2,.,.,TRBJ1-2,TGTGCCAGCAGCCTTTCTTACTATGGCTACACCTTC,CASSLSYYGYTF
TRBV29-1,.,TRBD2,TRBJ2-1,TGCAGCGTTGCGAAGGCTAGCGGGGATGAGCAGTTCTTC,CSVAKASGDEQFF
TRBV19,.,.,TRBJ2-2,TGTGCCAGTAGTATCTATTTCGGAGGGGGCGCGAACACCGGGGAGCTGTTTTTT,CASSIYFGGGANTGELFF
TRBV7-8,.,.,TRBJ2-5,TGTGCCAGCAGCTTTGGGAAAGGGACCCAGTACTTC,CASSFGKGTQYF
TRBV19,.,.,TRBJ2-6,TGTGCCAGTAGTATGGGCGGCTCTGGGGCCAACGTCCTGACTTTC,CASSMGGSGANVLTF
TRBV9,.,.,TRBJ1-1,TGTGCCAGCAGGGCACAGGGGAACACTGAAGCTTTCTTT,CASRAQGNTEAFF
TRBV5-4,.,.,TRBJ2-5,TGTGCCAGCAGCTTGGACAGGAGGCGTCAAGAGACCCAGTACTTC,CASSLDRRRQETQYF
TRBV3-1/TRBV3-2,.,.,TRBJ2-3,TGTGCCAGCAGCCAAGTAGGCCTATCCCTCACAGATACGCAGTATTTT,CASSQVGLSLTDTQYF
TRBV5-8,.,TRBD1,TRBJ1-6,TGTGCCAGCAGATTTAGAGACAGGGGTCATAATTCACCCCTCCACTTT,CASRFRDRGHNSPLHF
TRBV3-1/TRBV3-2,.,.,TRBJ1-1,TGTGCCAGCAGCCATGAGATTAACACTGAAGCTTTCTTT,CASSHEINTEAFF
TRBV10-3,.,.,TRBJ1-1,TGTGCCATCAGTAAACAGCCTAAGGGCACTGAAGCTTTCTTT,CAISKQPKGTEAFF
TRBV5-1,.,.,TRBJ1-6,TGCGCCAGCAGCTCCAGAGCCTCCTATAATTCACCCCTCCACTTT,CASSSRASYNSPLHF
TRBV19,.,.,TRBJ2-5,TGTGCCAGCAGTCCGGGGATCCCAGGGACCCAGTACTTC,CASSPGIPGTQYF
TRBV5-1,.,TRBD1,TRBJ1-4,TGCGCCAGCAGCTTGGGACAGGGTTTTCCTAATGAAAAACTGTTTTTT,CASSLGQGFPNEKLFF
TRBV6-5,.,TRBD2,TRBJ2-4,TGTGCCAGCAGTTACACCAGCGGGAGAGGGAACATTCAGTACTTC,CASSYTSGRGNIQYF
TRBV7-9,.,.,TRBJ1-4,TGTGCCAGCAGTCCGTTTGCAACTAATGAAAAACTGTTTTTT,CASSPFATNEKLFF
TRBV30,.,.,TRBJ1-3,TGTGCCTGGGGTCCACAGGAAAACACCATATATTTT,CAWGPQENTIYF
TRBV4-2,.,TRBD1,TRBJ1-3,TGTGCCAGCAGCCAAGGGGGACAGGGGAGAGGAAACACCATATATTTT,CASSQGGQGRGNTIYF
TRBV7-3,once,.,TRBJ2-3,TGTGCCAGCAGCTTGTCTAGCGTGAACACAGATACGCAGTATTTT,CASSLSSVNTDTQYF
TRBV3-1/TRBV3-2,.,TRBD2,TRBJ2-3,TGTGCCAGCAGCTTCGACGGGGGGGCAGATACGCAGTATTTT,CASSFDGGADTQYF
TRBV7-9,.,TRBD1,TRBJ2-7,TGTGCCAGCAGCCTCACAGGGGTCGGGAACGAGCAGTACTTC,CASSLTGVGNEQYF
TRBV18,.,.,TRBJ2-5,TGTGCCAGCTCACCAGGGGGGGCGTACCAAGAGACCCAGTACTTC,CASSPGGAYQETQYF
TRBV5-6,.,.,TRBJ1-4,TGTGCCAGCAGGGCAACAGGAGAGGCTAATGAAAAACTGTTTTTT,CASRATGEANEKLFF
TRBV9,.,.,TRBJ2-3,TGTGCCAGCAGCCTCGGCCCCACAGATACGCAGTATTTT,CASSLGPTDTQYF
TRBV28,.,TRBD2,TRBJ2-7,TGTGCCAGCAGTCCGCAGCGGGCGCGGGGGAGCGAGCAGTACTTC,CASSPQRARGSEQYF
TRBV25-1,.,TRBD1,TRBJ2-6,TGTGCCAACCGACCGGGGACAGACCAAAGCTCTGGGGCCAACGTCCTGACTTTC,CANRPGTDQSSGANVLTF
TRBV2,.,.,TRBJ2-1,TGTGCCAGCAGCCCCGCCCAGGGGTCCAGGAATGAGCAGTTCTTC,CASSPAQGSRNEQFF
TRBV6-5,.,.,TRBJ2-1,TGTGCCAGCAGTACCAGAGGGGACGATGAGCAGTTCTTC,CASSTRGDDEQFF
TRBV6-5,.,TRBD2,TRBJ2-7,TGTGCCAGCAGGGGGGGGTTCGGTGGATCCTACGAGCAGTACTTC,CASRGGFGGSYEQYF
TRBV5-4,.,.,TRBJ2-7,TGTGCCAGCAGCTTGGCCGGGCGGGACAGTTCGGGCTCCTACGAGCAGTACTTC,CASSLAGRDSSGSYEQYF
TRBV15,.,.,TRBJ1-4,TGTGCCACCAGCACCGATAGGACAGCGCGTAATGAAAAACTGTTTTTT,CATSTDRTARNEKLFF
TRBV28,once,.,TRBJ2-7,TGTGCCAGCAGTTTGACCGGAGGGTTAGCCACGAGGCAGTACTTC,CASSLTGGLATRQYF
TRBV19,.,.,TRBJ1-5,TGTGCCAGTACCCCGGGGGGATTCACCTCAAATAGCAATCAGCCCCAGCATTTT,CASTPGGFTSNSNQPQHF
TRBV18,.,TRBD1,TRBJ2-3,TGTGCCAGCTCACCCGACAGGGTTGATACGCAGTATTTT,CASSPDRVDTQYF
TRBV27,.,TRBD2,TRBJ2-1,TGTGCCAGCAGTTTAATCCCCCGGGTTAGTGGGAGGGCCTCGGACAATGAGCAGTTCTTC,CASSLIPRVSGRASDNEQFF
TRBV7-7,.,.,TRBJ2-1,TGTGCCAGCAGCCCCCGTTTTAGCTCCTACAATGAGCAGTTCTTC,CASSPRFSSYNEQFF